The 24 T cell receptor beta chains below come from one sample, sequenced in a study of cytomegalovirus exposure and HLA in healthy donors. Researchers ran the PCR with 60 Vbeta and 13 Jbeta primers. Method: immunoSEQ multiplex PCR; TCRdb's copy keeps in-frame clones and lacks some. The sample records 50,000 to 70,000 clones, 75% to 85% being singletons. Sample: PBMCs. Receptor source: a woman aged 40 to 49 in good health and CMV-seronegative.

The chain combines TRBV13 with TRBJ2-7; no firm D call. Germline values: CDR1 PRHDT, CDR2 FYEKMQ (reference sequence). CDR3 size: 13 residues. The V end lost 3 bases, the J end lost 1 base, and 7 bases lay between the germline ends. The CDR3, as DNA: TGTGCCAGCAGCTTGGAGACTTCCTACGAGCAGTACTTC. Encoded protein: CASSLETSYEQYF.

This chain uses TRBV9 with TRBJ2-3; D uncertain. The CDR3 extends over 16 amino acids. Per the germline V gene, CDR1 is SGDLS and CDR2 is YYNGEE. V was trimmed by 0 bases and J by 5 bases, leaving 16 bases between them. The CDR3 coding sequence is TGTGCCAGCAGCGTAGCCCCGGCAGGCTCGGAAGATACGCAGTATTTT. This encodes CASSVAPAGSEDTQYF.

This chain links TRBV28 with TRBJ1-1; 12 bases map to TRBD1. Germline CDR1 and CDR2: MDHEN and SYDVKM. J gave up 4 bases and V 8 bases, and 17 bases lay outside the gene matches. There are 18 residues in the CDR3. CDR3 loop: CASPPPTGQGAMTTEAFF. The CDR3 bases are TGTGCCAGCCCTCCCCCGACGGGACAGGGGGCGATGACCACTGAAGCTTTCTTT.

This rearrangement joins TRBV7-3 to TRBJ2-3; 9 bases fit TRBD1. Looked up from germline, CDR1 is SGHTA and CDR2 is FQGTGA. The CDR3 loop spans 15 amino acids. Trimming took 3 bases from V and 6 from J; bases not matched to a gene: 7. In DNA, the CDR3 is TGTGCCAGCAGCTTCGAGGGACAGGGTTCCGATACGCAGTATTTT. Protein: CASSFEGQGSDTQYF.

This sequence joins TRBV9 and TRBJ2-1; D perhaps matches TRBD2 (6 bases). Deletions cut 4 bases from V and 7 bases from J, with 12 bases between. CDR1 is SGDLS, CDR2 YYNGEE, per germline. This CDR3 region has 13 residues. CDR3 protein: CASSSLAGNEQFF. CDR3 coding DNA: TGTGCCAGCAGCTCCCTCGCGGGGAATGAGCAGTTCTTC.

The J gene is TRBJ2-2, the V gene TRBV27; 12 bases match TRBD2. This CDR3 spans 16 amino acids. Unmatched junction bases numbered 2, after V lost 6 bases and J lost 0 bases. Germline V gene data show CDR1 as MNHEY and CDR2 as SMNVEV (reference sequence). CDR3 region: CASSLAGGPNTGELFF. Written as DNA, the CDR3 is TGTGCCAGCAGCCTAGCGGGAGGGCCGAACACCGGGGAGCTGTTTTTT.

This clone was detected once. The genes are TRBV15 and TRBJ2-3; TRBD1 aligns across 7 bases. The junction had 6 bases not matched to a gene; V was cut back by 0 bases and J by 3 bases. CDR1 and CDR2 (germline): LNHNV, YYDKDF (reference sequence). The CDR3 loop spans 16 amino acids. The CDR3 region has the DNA TGTGCCACCAGCAGAGATCAGGACAGGAGAACAGATACGCAGTATTTT. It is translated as CATSRDQDRRTDTQYF.

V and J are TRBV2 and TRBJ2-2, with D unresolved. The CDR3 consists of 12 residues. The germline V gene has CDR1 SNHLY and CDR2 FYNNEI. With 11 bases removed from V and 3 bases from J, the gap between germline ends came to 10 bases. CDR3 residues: CASSSDTGELFF. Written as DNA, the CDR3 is TGTGCCTCCTCCTCGGACACCGGGGAGCTGTTTTTT.

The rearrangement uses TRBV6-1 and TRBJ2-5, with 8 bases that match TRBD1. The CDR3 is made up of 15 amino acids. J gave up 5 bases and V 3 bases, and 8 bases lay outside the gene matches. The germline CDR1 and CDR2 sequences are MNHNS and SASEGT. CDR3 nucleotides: TGTGCCAGCAGTGAGATCCCAGGGGGCGCGGAGACCCAGTACTTC. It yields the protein CASSEIPGGAETQYF.

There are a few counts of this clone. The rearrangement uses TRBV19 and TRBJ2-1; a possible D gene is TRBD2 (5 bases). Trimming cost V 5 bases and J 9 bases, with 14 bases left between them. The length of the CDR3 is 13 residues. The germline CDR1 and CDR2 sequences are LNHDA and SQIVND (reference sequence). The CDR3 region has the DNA TGTGCCAGTAGTCCTACGGCAGGAGGTGAGCAGTTCTTC. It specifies CASSPTAGGEQFF.

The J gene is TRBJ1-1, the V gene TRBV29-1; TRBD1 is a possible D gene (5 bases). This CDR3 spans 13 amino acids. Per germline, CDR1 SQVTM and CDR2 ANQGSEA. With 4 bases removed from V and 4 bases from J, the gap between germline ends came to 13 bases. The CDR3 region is CSVVRGEVTEAFF. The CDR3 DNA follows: TGCAGCGTTGTGCGGGGCGAGGTCACTGAAGCTTTCTTT.

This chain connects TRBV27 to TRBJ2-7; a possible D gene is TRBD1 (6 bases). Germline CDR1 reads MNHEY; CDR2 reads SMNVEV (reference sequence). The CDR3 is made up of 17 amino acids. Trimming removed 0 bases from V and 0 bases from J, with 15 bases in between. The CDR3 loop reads CASSLSIRTDGSYEQYF. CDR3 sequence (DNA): TGTGCCAGCAGTTTATCGATAAGGACAGACGGCTCCTACGAGCAGTACTTC.

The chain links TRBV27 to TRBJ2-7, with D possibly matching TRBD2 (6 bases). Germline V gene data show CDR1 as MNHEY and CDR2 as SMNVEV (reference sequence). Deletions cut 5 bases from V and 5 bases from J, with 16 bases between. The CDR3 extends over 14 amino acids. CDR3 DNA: TGTGCCAGCAGTCGCGGGACCTGGGGCAACGAGCAGTACTTC. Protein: CASSRGTWGNEQYF.

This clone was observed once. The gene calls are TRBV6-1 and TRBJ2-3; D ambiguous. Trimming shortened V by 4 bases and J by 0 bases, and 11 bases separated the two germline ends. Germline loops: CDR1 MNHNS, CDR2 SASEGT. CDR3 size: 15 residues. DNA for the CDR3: TGTGCCAGCAGTGGAGGTGCCTCTAGCACAGATACGCAGTATTTT. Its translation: CASSGGASSTDTQYF.

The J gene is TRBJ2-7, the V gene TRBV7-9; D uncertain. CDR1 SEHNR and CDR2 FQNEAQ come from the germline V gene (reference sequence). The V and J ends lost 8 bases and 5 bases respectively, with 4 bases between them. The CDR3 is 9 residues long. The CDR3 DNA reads TGTGCCAGCGGCCACGAGCAGTACTTC. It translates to CASGHEQYF.

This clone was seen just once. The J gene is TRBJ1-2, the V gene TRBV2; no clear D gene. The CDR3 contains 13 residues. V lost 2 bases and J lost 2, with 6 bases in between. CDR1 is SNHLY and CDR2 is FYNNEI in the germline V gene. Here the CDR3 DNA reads TGTGCCAGCAGTGAACAACGGAACTATGGCTACACCTTC. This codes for CASSEQRNYGYTF.

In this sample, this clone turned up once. The CDR3 DNA reads TGTGCCAGTAGGAACCCGACAGGACAATTGAACACTGAAGCTTTCTTT. It encodes CASRNPTGQLNTEAFF. The chain joins TRBV19 to TRBJ1-1, with a possible D match to TRBD1 (6 bases). This CDR3 has 16 amino acids. The germline gives CDR1 LNHDA, CDR2 SQIVND (reference sequence). V lost 6 bases and J 0 bases, leaving 17 bases between the germline ends.

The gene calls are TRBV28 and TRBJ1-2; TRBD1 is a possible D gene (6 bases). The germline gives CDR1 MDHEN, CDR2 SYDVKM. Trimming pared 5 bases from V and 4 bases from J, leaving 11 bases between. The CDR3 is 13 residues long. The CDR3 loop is CASSIQGSYGYTF. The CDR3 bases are TGTGCCAGCAGTATACAGGGATCCTATGGCTACACCTTC.

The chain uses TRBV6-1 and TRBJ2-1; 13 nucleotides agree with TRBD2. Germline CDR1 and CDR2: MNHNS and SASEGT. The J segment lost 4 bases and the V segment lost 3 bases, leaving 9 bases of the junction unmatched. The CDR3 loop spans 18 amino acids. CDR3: CASSDGTSGTGPYNEQFF. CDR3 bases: TGTGCCAGCAGTGACGGGACTAGCGGGACGGGTCCGTACAATGAGCAGTTCTTC.

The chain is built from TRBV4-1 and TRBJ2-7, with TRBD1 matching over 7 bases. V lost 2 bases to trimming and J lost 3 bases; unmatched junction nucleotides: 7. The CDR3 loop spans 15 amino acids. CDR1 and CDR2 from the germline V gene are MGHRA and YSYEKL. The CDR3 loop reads CASSQNQGVGYEQYF. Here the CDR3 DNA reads TGCGCCAGCAGCCAAAACCAGGGGGTAGGCTACGAGCAGTACTTC.

Here the CDR3 DNA reads TGTGCCAGCAGCACCCAGACAGGGGGCGTACATGGCTACACCTTC. As protein: CASSTQTGGVHGYTF. The rearrangement uses TRBV13 and TRBJ1-2; 10 bases are a match to TRBD1. This CDR3 has 15 amino acids. V lost 5 bases to trimming and J lost 6 bases; unmatched junction nucleotides: 9. CDR1 is PRHDT and CDR2 is FYEKMQ in the germline V gene (reference sequence).

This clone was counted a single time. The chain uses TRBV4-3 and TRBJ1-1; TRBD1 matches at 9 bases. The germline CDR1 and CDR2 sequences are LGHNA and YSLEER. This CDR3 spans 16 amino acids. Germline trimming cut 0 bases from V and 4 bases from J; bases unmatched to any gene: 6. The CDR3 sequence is CASSQELQGARTEAFF. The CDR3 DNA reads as TGCGCCAGCAGCCAAGAGTTACAGGGGGCGCGCACTGAAGCTTTCTTT.

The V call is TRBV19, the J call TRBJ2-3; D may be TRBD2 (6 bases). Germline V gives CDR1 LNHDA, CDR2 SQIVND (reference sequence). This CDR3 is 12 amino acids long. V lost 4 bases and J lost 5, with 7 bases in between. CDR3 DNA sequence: TGTGCCAGTAGTACGGGACTAGATACGCAGTATTTT. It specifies CASSTGLDTQYF.

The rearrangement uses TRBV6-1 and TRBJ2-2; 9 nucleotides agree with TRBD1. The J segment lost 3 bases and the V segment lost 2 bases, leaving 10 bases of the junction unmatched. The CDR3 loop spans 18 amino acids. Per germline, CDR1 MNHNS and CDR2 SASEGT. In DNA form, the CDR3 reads TGTGCCAGCAGTGAATCTAACAGGGGGCGCTGGTACACCGGGGAGCTGTTTTTT. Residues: CASSESNRGRWYTGELFF.